This T cell receptor beta chain is drawn from a study of beta chain features in type 1 diabetes. Notes on the study in general: Junctions at VDJ sites from type 1 diabetes patients had fewer insertions and more deletions.

Germline values: CDR1 SGHRS, CDR2 YFSETQ. This CDR3 is 16 amino acids long. V shed 1 base and J shed 0 bases, with 11 bases lying between them. Naive, central memory, regulatory and stem cell-like memory cells within the CD4+ compartment were sorted using CD45RO/CCR7/CD25/CD127/CD95/CD27. Purity (above 98%) was reached by all sorted populations. Concerning this clone: Its antigen is not known. The sample carries other DNA sequences with the same CDR3.

Expressed TCRB transcripts were sequenced, since all the RNA that had been isolated was reverse transcribed. Assay used: immunoSEQ multiplex PCR; TCRdb lists only in-frame clones, some missing. The sample carries 970,000 or so clones, 15% to 20% recorded once. The TCR sequence derives from a woman under 30 in good health. The sample taken for sequencing was naive CD4+ T cells from blood. The chain carries TRBV5-1 and TRBJ2-1; D unresolved. CDR3 bases: TGCGCCAGCAGCTTGTCCGGGTTGAGCTCCTACAATGAGCAGTTCTTC. Encoded protein: CASSLSGLSSYNEQFF.